This T cell receptor (beta chain) is drawn from a study of CD8+CD57+ T cells in acquired aplastic anemia (dated 2018 in TCRdb). About the investigation overall: A mean of about 3.2 ug of DNA, ranging from about 0.19 to 27.4 ug, was extracted from sorted CD4+ and CD8+ cells. CD8+CD57+ expansion was defined as frequency above the mean frequency observed in healthy subjects. The research as a whole found: Around 31 CD8+ CDR3 sequences were shared between patients and controls but appeared highly expressed in patients and within their immunodominant clones. Patients and healthy controls showed no significant difference in CD8+ Simpson's diversity (P=0.060).

TCR beta VDJ combination and CDR3 sequence profiling used genomic DNA as the template. An Illumina HiSeq 2000 was the platform used for TCR repertoire sequencing. As for how the authors treated the data: TRBV/TRBJ rearrangement plots, CDR3 size and DJ length profiles, and Simpson's diversity index were used to evaluate the repertoires. The immunodominant clone was defined as the most abundant DNA sequence in deep sequencing data. CDR3 amino acid sequences were screened for sharing across subjects and were compared with published repertoires and the VDJdb database. Using fastp at Q25 and MiXCR, TCRdb reprocessed the public reads and kept productive beta chains. Duplicate CDR3 protein sequences are folded into a single record with the most common DNA and genes. Here the V and J calls rest on TCRdb's processing, not on the authors' analysis. The sample profile shows around 150,000 distinct CDR3 sequences; roughly two thirds of them were found once. The ten biggest clones cover 40% to 60% of the sample.

Comment on this clonotype: Its antigen is not yet known. Within one base of it there is no much larger clone, and no base qualities were kept.

Patients chosen for sequencing had shown expansion of CD8+CD57+ cells by flow cytometry. Every patient had a diagnosis of severe acquired aplastic anemia based on International Study of Aplastic Anemia and Agranulocytosis and Camitta criteria. No therapy had been received by the patients at the time of blood sampling. In this study, sorted CD4+ and CD8+ T cells from the blood of healthy subjects and of severe aplastic anemia patients had their TCR repertoires deep-sequenced. Patients were enrolled under clinicaltrials.gov protocols 00001620, 01623167, 00001397, 00071045, 00081523 and 00961064 in the USA. Ficoll-Paque density gradient centrifugation was used to isolate peripheral blood mononuclear cells. Before DNA extraction, CD4+ and CD8+ T cells were sorted with FACS or magnetic beads. From cysteine to phenylalanine, the CDR3 is 13 amino acids long. Kept here is only the CDR3 DNA, which spans 39 bases and is read in frame from base 1. CDR1 and CDR2 are drawn from the germline V gene (reference sequence): DFQATT, SNEGSKA. Germline trimming: 5 bases from V, 2 bases from J; junction bases outside gene matches: 5.

This receptor chain uses TRBV20-1 and TRBJ1-2; 7 bases in the middle match TRBD1. The sequence came from a human donor with aplastic anemia. The sample comprised sorted CD4+, CD8+, or CD8+CD57+ T cells (not recorded which) from PBMCs. The CDR3 reads as follows: CSAWGQTNYGYTF. The sequenced DNA: TGCAGTGCTTGGGGACAGACAAACTATGGCTACACCTTC.